These T cell receptor beta chains were read from a single sample in a study of beta chain features in type 1 diabetes. Data came from immunoSEQ multiplex PCR; TCRdb stores just in-frame clones and leaves some out. Of 300,000 to 400,000 clones listed, approximately 10% are singletons. The sequencing sample was made of naive CD4+ T cells from blood. The receptor set was obtained from a woman aged 30 to 39 in good health. Each CDR3 is given with its conserved first and last residue. A D gene is named only where the DNA matches it firmly. Clone size appears in some rows only: once, few, many, or a class for an expanded clone.

D,size,V,J,DNA,CDR3
-,-,TRBV25-1,TRBJ2-5,TGTGCCAGCAGTCCAGGGGGGAGCCAAGAGACCCAGTACTTC,CASSPGGSQETQYF
TRBD1,-,TRBV4-3,TRBJ1-3,TGCGCCAGCAGCCAAGACGACAGGGCCTTAGGAAACACCATATATTTT,CASSQDDRALGNTIYF
-,-,TRBV18,TRBJ1-5,TGTGCCAGCTCAAACGACAGGAATCAGCCCCAGCATTTT,CASSNDRNQPQHF
-,few,TRBV28,TRBJ2-7,TGTGCCAGCAGGTCCCCCGGAGTATACGAGCAGTACTTC,CASRSPGVYEQYF
TRBD1,once,TRBV6-5,TRBJ2-5,TGTGCCAGCAACAAGGGACAGCAAGAGACCCAGTACTTC,CASNKGQQETQYF
-,-,TRBV18,TRBJ2-7,TGTGCCAGCTCACTCGAGAGCACCTCCTACGAGCAGTACTTC,CASSLESTSYEQYF
TRBD1,-,TRBV5-1,TRBJ1-4,TGCGCCAGCAGCCTCGGGACAGTGCGTGAAAAACTGTTTTTT,CASSLGTVREKLFF
TRBD2,few,TRBV7-2,TRBJ2-1,TGTGCCAGCAGCTTACTGGCGGGAGGATACAATGAGCAGTTCTTC,CASSLLAGGYNEQFF
-,few,TRBV11-1,TRBJ2-7,TGTGCCAGCAGCTTTAGCGACCCGGCCGAGCAGTACTTC,CASSFSDPAEQYF
TRBD2,-,TRBV5-1,TRBJ2-3,TGCGCCAGCAGTTTGGGACTAGCGTCGGATACGCAGTATTTT,CASSLGLASDTQYF
-,few,TRBV7-2,TRBJ1-3,TGTGCCAGCAACCGACGGGCTGGAAACACCATATATTTT,CASNRRAGNTIYF
-,few,TRBV9,TRBJ2-1,TGTGCCGGTCCGGCACTAGCCGGAAAGTTATACAATGAGCAGTTCTTC,CAGPALAGKLYNEQFF
-,-,TRBV7-2,TRBJ2-7,TGTGCCAGCAGCTTTAACAGCGGGACATTCGAGCAGTACTTC,CASSFNSGTFEQYF
TRBD2,few,TRBV28,TRBJ2-7,TGTGCCAGCAGTGCGCGGGAGGGTAGGAGATGGGACTTC,CASSAREGRRWDF
-,few,TRBV6-1,TRBJ2-3,TGTGCCAGCAGTGGAAGTTTTCTCACTCGAGGAGAAAAGAGAGATACGCAGTATTTT,CASSGSFLTRGEKRDTQYF
-,-,TRBV6-6,TRBJ1-1,TGTGCCAGCAGCCCTCCCCTCGCCGACAGGAGTGTAGGAGCTTTCTTT,CASSPPLADRSVGAFF
TRBD1,few,TRBV9,TRBJ2-7,TGTGCCAGCAGCGCGGGATGGACAGGGAGTTACGAGCAGTACTTC,CASSAGWTGSYEQYF
-,-,TRBV11-2,TRBJ2-3,TGTGCCAGCAGCTTAGTTGGACAGATCACAGATACGCAGTATTTT,CASSLVGQITDTQYF
TRBD2,-,TRBV27,TRBJ2-1,TGTGCCAGCAGCTTTCGACTAGCGGGAGTCAATGAGCAGTTCTTC,CASSFRLAGVNEQFF
-,-,TRBV6-5,TRBJ1-1,TGTGCCAGCAGTTACGCAGGGGTCAAGAACACTGAAGCTTTCTTT,CASSYAGVKNTEAFF
TRBD2,-,TRBV5-1,TRBJ2-2,TGCGCCAGCAGCTTGTTCCTAGCGGTGACCGGGGAGCTGTTTTTT,CASSLFLAVTGELFF
-,-,TRBV30,TRBJ2-2,TGTGCCTGGAGTCGCGGGATAGACACCGGGGAGCTGTTTTTT,CAWSRGIDTGELFF
-,-,TRBV7-9,TRBJ2-1,TGTGCCAGCAGCTTTCGGAGCGGTGAGCAGTTCTTC,CASSFRSGEQFF
-,-,TRBV27,TRBJ1-2,TGTGCCAGCAGTTCCGTGACTGATGGCTACACCTTC,CASSSVTDGYTF